This T cell receptor beta chain is from a study of cytomegalovirus exposure and HLA in healthy donors. The CDR3 runs to 12 residues. From germline, CDR1 is SGHTA and CDR2 FQGNSA. Deletions cut 2 bases from V and 4 bases from J, with 3 bases between. The study drew the donors from its roughly 130-subject validation cohort, separate from the roughly 700-subject first cohort. Libraries were prepared by immunoSEQ multiplex PCR; TCRdb keeps only in-frame clonotypes and omits some of them. The sample shows 150,000 to 180,000 clones, 86% of them seen only once. The clonotype originates from a human donor in good health. The chain couples TRBV7-2 to TRBJ1-3; D gene uncertain. Source material: PBMCs. CDR3 coding DNA: TGTGCCAGCAGCTTACAGGGAAACACCATATATTTT. This translates into CASSLQGNTIYF.